The entry below gives a single TCR beta chain sequence along with its context. Its antigen remains unidentified. These data come from a study of vaccination and CD4 T cells after COVID-19. Study summary: Convalescent patients gave post-COVID blood a median roughly 96 days post-diagnosis, range 35 to 161. The authors used overlapping spike peptides from SARS-CoV-2, HCoV-NL63, HCoV-OC43 and HCoV-229E to stimulate cells.

Specified treatment: 10-day PBMC culture with coronavirus spike peptide pools or control peptides (ViraFEST assay). These CD4+ T cells came from roughly 11-day cultures by negative selection. Scientists ran DNA taken from cultured CD4+ T cells through the Oncomine TCR Beta short-read assay for sequencing. TCRdb reanalysed the PCR reads using MiXCR and keeps one entry per CDR3 protein. The data contain about 20,000 distinct CDR3 sequences, around 52% of them singletons. The receptor's source is a human donor who had recovered from COVID-19. Sequencing was done on a sample of CD4+ T cells from blood, cultured in vitro.

The CDR3 DNA reads as TGCAGTGCTGAGATGAGGGCGGGAGGGCCCCAGAATGAGCAGTTCTTC. This codes for CSAEMRAGGPQNEQFF. J is TRBJ2-1 and V is TRBV20-1; TRBD2 agrees at 9 bases. With V trimmed by 5 bases and J by 7 bases, 15 bases remained unmatched. Germline V CDR1 and CDR2: DFQATT, SNEGSKA (reference sequence). CDR3 length equals 16 residues.